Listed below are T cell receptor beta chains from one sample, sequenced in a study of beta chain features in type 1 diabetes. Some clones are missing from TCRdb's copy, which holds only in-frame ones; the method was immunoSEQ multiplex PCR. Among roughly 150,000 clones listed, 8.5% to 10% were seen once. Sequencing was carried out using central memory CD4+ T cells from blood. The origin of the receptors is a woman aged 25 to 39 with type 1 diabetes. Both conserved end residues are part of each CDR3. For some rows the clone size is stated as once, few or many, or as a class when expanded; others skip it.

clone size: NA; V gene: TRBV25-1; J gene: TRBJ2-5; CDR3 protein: CASTDRGQETQYF
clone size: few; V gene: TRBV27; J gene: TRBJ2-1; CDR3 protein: CASSFRLARLNEQFF
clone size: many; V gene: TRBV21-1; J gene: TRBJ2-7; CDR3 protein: CASSKGSRGKYF
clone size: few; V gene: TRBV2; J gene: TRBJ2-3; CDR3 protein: CASSGTSGIADTQYF
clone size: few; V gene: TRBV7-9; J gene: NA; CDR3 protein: CASSIQLAAEQYF
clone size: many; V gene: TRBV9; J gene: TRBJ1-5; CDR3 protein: CASSPSDRGRPQHF
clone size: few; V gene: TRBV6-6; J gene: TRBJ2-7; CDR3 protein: CASSGIDRGLYEQYF
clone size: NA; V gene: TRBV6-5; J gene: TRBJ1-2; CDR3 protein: CASSYRDRRGYTF
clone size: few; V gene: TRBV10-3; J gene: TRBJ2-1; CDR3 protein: CAISERLADYNEQFF
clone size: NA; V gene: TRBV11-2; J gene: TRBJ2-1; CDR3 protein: CASSFSGTSGKAPRQFF
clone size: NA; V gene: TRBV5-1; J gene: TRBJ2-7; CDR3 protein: CASSPGGSGNFEQYF
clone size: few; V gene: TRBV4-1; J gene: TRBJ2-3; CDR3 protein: CASSQGGFSGKGDTQYF
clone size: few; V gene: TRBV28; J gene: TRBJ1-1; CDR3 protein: CASSLWSEAFF
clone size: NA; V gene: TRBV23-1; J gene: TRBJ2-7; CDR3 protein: CASSLGRPGTSGRDEQYF
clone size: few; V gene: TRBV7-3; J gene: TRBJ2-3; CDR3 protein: CASSLRLADDTDTQYF
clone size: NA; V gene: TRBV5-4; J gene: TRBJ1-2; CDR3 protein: CASSFINREVDGYTF
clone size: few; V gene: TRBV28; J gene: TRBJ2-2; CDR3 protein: CASSPTRTGQGGELFF
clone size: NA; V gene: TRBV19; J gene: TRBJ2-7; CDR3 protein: CASSLAGGSYEQYF
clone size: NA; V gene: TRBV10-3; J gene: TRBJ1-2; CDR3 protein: CAISEPLVRGYGYTF
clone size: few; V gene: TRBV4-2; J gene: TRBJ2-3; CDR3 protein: CASSQFLAGTDTQYF
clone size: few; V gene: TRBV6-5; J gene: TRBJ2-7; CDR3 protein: CASSLSQVSEQYF
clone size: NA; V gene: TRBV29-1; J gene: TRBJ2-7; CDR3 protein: CSAGGAGYEQYF
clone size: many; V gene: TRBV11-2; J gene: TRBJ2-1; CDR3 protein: CASSPTAGVGGNEQFF
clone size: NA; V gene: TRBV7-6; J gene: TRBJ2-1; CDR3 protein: CASSHRLQDNEQFF
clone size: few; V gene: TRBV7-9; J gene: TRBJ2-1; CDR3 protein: CASSLAGRLHEQFF
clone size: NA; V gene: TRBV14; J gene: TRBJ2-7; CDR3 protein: CASSLIQGGSYEQYF
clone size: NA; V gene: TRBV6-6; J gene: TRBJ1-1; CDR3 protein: CASSYGSGSEAFF
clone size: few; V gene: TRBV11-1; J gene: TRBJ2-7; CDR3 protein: CASSLRLAGVEQYF